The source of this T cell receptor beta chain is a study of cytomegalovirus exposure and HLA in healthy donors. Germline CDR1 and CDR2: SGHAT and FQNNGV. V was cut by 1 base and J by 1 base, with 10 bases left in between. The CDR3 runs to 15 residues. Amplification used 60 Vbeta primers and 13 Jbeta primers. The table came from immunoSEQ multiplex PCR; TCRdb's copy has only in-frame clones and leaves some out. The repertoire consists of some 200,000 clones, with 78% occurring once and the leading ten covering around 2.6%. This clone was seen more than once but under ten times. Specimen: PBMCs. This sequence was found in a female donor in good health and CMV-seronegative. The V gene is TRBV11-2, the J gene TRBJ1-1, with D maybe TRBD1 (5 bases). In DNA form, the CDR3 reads TGTGCCAGCAGCTTAGGTTTTCAGGGGAACACTGAAGCTTTCTTT. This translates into CASSLGFQGNTEAFF.